The T cell receptor (beta chain) described here comes from a study of beta chain features in type 1 diabetes. Study outcomes and limitations: In every one of the four CD4+ subsets, TCRB CDR3s were moderately but significantly shorter in Type 1 diabetes patients.

This clone came up a few times. Its antigen is currently unknown. The CDR3 covers 13 residues. V lost 3 bases and J 6 bases, leaving 9 bases between the germline ends. Looked up from germline, CDR1 is SNHLY and CDR2 is FYNNEI. The study reverse transcribed the entire isolated RNA, so it sequenced expressed TCRB transcripts. Profiling relied on immunoSEQ multiplex PCR, and the TCRdb table lists in-frame clones only, not all of them. Of under 450,000 clones listed, 14% are singletons. The sample comprised naive CD4+ T cells from blood. This TCR derives from a man aged 25-45 years in good health. The chain is built from TRBV2 and TRBJ2-4; no definite D call. The DNA for the CDR3 is TGTGCCAGCAGTGACAGAGCCCCAAACATTCAGTACTTC. Translated: CASSDRAPNIQYF.